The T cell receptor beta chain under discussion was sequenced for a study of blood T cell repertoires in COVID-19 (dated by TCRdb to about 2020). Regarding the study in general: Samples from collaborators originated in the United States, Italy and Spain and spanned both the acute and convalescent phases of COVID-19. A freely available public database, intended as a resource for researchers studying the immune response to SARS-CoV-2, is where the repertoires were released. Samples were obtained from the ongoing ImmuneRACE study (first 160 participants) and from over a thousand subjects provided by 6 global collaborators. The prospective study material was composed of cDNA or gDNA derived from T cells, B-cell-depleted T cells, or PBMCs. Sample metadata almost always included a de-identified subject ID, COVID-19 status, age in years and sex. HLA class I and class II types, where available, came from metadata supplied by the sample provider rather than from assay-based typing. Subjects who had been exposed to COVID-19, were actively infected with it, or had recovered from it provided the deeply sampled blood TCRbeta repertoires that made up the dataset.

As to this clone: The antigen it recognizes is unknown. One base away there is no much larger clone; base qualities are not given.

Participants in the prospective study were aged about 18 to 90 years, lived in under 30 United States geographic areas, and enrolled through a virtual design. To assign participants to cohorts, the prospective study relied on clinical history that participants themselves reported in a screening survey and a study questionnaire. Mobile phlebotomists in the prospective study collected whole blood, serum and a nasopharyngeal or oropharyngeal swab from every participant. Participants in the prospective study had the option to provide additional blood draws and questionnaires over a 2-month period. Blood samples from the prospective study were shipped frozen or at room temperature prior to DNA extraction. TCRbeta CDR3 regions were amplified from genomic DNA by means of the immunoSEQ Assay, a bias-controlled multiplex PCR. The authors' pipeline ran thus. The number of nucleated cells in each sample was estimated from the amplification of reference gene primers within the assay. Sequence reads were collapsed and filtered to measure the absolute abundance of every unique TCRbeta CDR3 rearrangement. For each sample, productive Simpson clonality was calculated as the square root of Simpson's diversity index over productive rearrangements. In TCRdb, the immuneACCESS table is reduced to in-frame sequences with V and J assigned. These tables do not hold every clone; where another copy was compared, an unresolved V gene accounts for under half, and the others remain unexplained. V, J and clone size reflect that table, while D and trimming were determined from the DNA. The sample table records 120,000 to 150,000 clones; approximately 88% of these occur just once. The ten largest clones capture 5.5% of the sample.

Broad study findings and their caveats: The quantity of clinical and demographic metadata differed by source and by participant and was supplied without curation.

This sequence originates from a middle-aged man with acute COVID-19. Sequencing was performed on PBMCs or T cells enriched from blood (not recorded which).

The CDR3 region has the sequence CASSLEGQDNEQFF. The sequenced DNA: TGTGCCAGCAGCTTAGAGGGACAAGACAATGAGCAGTTCTTC. The V and J segments used are TRBV7-2 and TRBJ2-1; TRBD1 is a possible D gene, resting on 6 matching bases. The CDR3 goes from the cysteine to the phenylalanine over 14 residues. Only the CDR3 region is kept as DNA, spanning 42 bases read in frame from base 1. Per the germline V gene, SGHTA is the CDR1 and FQGNSA is the CDR2. The germline ends are 9 bases apart after V is trimmed by 1 base and J by 5 bases.